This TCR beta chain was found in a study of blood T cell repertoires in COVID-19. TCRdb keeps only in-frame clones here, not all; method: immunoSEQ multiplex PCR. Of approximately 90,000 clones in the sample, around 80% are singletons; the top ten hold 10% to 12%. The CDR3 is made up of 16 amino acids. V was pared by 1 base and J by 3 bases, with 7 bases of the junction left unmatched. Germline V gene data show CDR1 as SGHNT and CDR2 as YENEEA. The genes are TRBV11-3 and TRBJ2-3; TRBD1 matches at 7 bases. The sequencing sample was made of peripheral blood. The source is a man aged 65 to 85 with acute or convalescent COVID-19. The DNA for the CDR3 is TGTGCCAGCAGCTTAGGACAGGGAATTGTGACAGATACGCAGTATTTT. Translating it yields CASSLGQGIVTDTQYF. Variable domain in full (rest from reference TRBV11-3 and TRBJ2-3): EAGVVQSPRYKIIEKKQPVAFWCNPISGHNTLYWYLQNLGQGPELLIRYENEEAVDDSQLPKDRFSAERLKGVDSTLKIQPAELGDSAVYLCASSLGQGIVTDTQYFGPGTRLTVL.